The 13 T cell receptor beta chains reported below all come from one sample, sequenced in a study of T cell responses to AZD1222 COVID-19 vaccine. The assay was immunoSEQ multiplex PCR, and TCRdb's table has in-frame clones only and misses some. The data contain about 100,000 clones, approximately 81% of them singletons. The sequences come from peripheral blood, collected on day 0 of AZD1222 vaccination. The receptors originated from an adult in good health.

In its sample, this clone was seen once. V gene TRBV23-1 combines with J gene TRBJ2-4; tentative D call: TRBD2 (5 bases). TRBV23-1 is reported as an ORF; its role is uncertain. Deletions cut 8 bases from V and 1 base from J, with 12 bases between. The CDR3 contains 14 residues. CDR3 residues: CASPTRRAKNIQYF. The CDR3 nucleotides are TGCGCCAGCCCGACTCGGAGGGCCAAAAACATTCAGTACTTC.

The V and J genes are TRBV27 and TRBJ1-2, with 10 positions matching TRBD1. CDR1 is MNHEY, CDR2 SMNVEV, per germline (reference sequence). This CDR3 spans 13 amino acids. V was pared by 3 bases and J by 6 bases, with 1 base of the junction left unmatched. CDR3 region: CASSFDRGHGYTF. The CDR3 DNA is TGTGCCAGCAGTTTTGACAGGGGGCATGGCTACACCTTC.

The chain employs TRBV6-5 and TRBJ1-5, with 7 bases fitting TRBD1. CDR3 length equals 16 residues. V lost 4 bases, J lost 0 bases, and 6 bases stayed unmatched. Per the germline V gene, CDR1 is MNHEY and CDR2 is SVGAGI. CDR3 DNA sequence: TGTGCCAGCAGTTCCTGGGGACAGTATAGCAATCAGCCCCAGCATTTT. Protein sequence: CASSSWGQYSNQPQHF.

The chain carries TRBV5-5 and TRBJ2-1; D remains unclear. The CDR3 has 15 residues. Between the trimmed V and J ends, which lost 2 bases and 4 bases, there was a span of 13 bases. Germline assignment: CDR1 SGHKS and CDR2 YYEKEE (reference sequence). The CDR3 reads CASSFDLLPYNEQFF. CDR3 in DNA: TGTGCCAGCAGCTTTGACCTCCTCCCTTACAATGAGCAGTTCTTC.

The chain combines TRBV6-2 or TRBV6-3 with TRBJ2-1; 10 nucleotides agree with TRBD2. CDR1 and CDR2 (germline): MNHEY, SVGEGT. The CDR3 has 15 residues. After removal of 4 bases from V and 9 bases from J, the junction contained 9 bases not matched to a gene. The CDR3 loop is CASSSTSGEAGEQFF. The CDR3 DNA sequence: TGTGCCAGCAGTTCTACTAGCGGGGAAGCTGGTGAGCAGTTCTTC.

The sample holds a few counts of this clone. The chain combines TRBV19 with TRBJ1-1; possible D gene TRBD1, 6 bases. The germline gives CDR1 LNHDA, CDR2 SQIVND (reference sequence). Trimming took 0 bases from V and 5 from J, leaving 10 bases between them. This CDR3 region has 14 residues. The CDR3 DNA reads TGTGCCAGTAGTATAGACAGGGGATGGACTGAAGCTTTCTTT. Its protein is CASSIDRGWTEAFF. Full variable domain (missing parts from reference TRBV19 and TRBJ1-1): DGGITQSPKYLFRKEGQNVTLSCEQNLNHDAMYWYRQDPGQGLRLIYYSQIVNDFQKGDIAEGYSVSREKKESFPLTVTSAQKNPTAFYLCASSIDRGWTEAFFGQGTRLTVV.

V usage is TRBV19 and J usage is TRBJ2-7, with TRBD1 matching over 12 bases. The CDR3 covers 14 residues. The J segment lost 6 bases and the V segment lost 10 bases, leaving 10 bases of the junction unmatched. Germline V lookup: CDR1 LNHDA, CDR2 SQIVND (reference sequence). The CDR3 sequence: CATKPGQGAFEQYV. CDR3 nucleotide sequence: TGTGCCACAAAGCCGGGACAGGGGGCGTTCGAGCAGTACGTC.

This clone was found once. V usage is TRBV2 and J usage is TRBJ2-7; either TRBD1 or TRBD2 may supply D (5 bases each). Germline lookup yields CDR1 SNHLY and CDR2 FYNNEI. This CDR3 has 14 amino acids. Trimming took 5 bases from V and 5 from J, leaving 16 bases between them. CDR3 in DNA: TGTGCCAGCAGTCTAGGGCAGGGACGCAACGAGCAGTACTTC. Its translation: CASSLGQGRNEQYF.

The chain is built from TRBV6-5 and TRBJ1-1; TRBD1 aligns across 8 bases. Germline V gives CDR1 MNHEY, CDR2 SVGAGI. The CDR3 totals 14 residues. V trimming: 6 bases; J trimming: 3 bases; junction bases outside the gene matches: 6. The CDR3 nucleotides are TGTGCCAGCAGAAAGGACAGGGTGGACACTGAAGCTTTCTTT. Translated: CASRKDRVDTEAFF.

This clone was counted a few times. The V and J genes are TRBV25-1 and TRBJ1-2; D ambiguous. V lost 2 bases and J 2 bases, leaving 9 bases between the germline ends. There are 14 residues in the CDR3. Germline V gene sequence: CDR1 MGHDK, CDR2 SYGVNS. The CDR3 sequence: CASSEEAGNYGYTF. The CDR3 region has the DNA TGTGCCAGCAGTGAAGAGGCGGGCAACTATGGCTACACCTTC.

The chain is built from TRBV4-1 and TRBJ2-3; unclear D gene. From germline, CDR1 is MGHRA and CDR2 YSYEKL. The length of the CDR3 is 14 residues. Deletions cut 3 bases from V and 4 bases from J, with 11 bases between. CDR3: CASSQSLGSDTQYF. For the CDR3, the DNA is TGCGCCAGCAGCCAGTCTTTGGGCTCAGATACGCAGTATTTT.

This clone was observed once. In DNA form, the CDR3 reads TGTGCCAGCAGTTACACTAGCGGGCCATATACGCAGTATTTT. This gives the protein CASSYTSGPYTQYF. The V and J genes are TRBV6-2 or TRBV6-3 and TRBJ2-3; 9 positions match TRBD2. CDR3 size: 14 residues. J lost 7 bases, V lost 2 bases, and 4 bases had no gene match. Germline V gene lookup returns CDR1 MNHEY and CDR2 SVGEGT.

The chain has TRBV6-5 and TRBJ1-2, with D perhaps TRBD1 (5 bases). This CDR3 is 12 amino acids long. Germline CDR1 reads MNHEY; CDR2 reads SVGAGI. Trimming left V 7 bases short and J 10 bases short, with 16 bases between. The CDR3 here is CASMAGQLSYTF. For the CDR3, the DNA is TGTGCCAGCATGGCAGGGCAACTTTCCTACACCTTC.